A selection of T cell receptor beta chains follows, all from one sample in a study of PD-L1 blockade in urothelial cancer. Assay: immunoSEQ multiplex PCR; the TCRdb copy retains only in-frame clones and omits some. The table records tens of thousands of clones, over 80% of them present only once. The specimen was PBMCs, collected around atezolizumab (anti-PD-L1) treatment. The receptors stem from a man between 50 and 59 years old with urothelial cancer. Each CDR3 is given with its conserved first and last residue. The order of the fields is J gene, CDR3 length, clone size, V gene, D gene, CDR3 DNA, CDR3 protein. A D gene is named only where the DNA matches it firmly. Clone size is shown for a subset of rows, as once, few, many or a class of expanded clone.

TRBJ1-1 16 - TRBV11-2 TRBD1 TGTGCCAGCAGCTTAACAGGGGTTAGTGTTAACACTGAAGCTTTCTTT CASSLTGVSVNTEAFF
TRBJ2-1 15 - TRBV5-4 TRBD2 TGTGCCAGCAGCTCCGGGGGGGGCGGCTACAATGAGCAGTTCTTC CASSSGGGGYNEQFF
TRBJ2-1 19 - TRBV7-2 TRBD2 TGTGCCAGCAGCGGTAGCGGACTAGCGGGGGGGCTTACCTACAATGAGCAGTTCTTC CASSGSGLAGGLTYNEQFF
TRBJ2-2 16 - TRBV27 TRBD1 TGTGCCAGCAGCAAGACCGGGACAGGGTTATCCGGGGAGCTGTTTTTT CASSKTGTGLSGELFF
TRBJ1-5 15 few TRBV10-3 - TGTGCCATCAGTGAGTCCGGCGGGATCAATCAGCCCCAGCATTTT CAISESGGINQPQHF
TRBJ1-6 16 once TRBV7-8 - TGTGCCAGCAGCCAACCCTTTCGGGCCTATAATTCACCCCTCCACTTT CASSQPFRAYNSPLHF
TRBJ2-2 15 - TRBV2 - TGTGCCAGCAGTGAACTTCAGGCGAACACCGGGGAGCTGTTTTTT CASSELQANTGELFF
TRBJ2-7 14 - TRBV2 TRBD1 TGTGCCAGCAGTGCAGGGACAGGGACCTACGAGCAGTACTTC CASSAGTGTYEQYF
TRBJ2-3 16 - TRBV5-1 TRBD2 TGCGCCAGCAGCTTGGCGACTAGCGGGGTGACAGATACGCAGTATTTT CASSLATSGVTDTQYF
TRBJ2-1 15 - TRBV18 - TGTGCCAGCTCACCGTTGTCTAGCTCCTACAATGAGCAGTTCTTC CASSPLSSSYNEQFF
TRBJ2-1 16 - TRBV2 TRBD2 TGTGCCAGCAGTGCGCTAGCGGGGGGGGGCCGGAATGAGCAGTTCTTC CASSALAGGGRNEQFF
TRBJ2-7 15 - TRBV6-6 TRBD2 TGTGCCAGCAGTTACTCCAGCGGGAGCGTAAACGAGCAGTACTTC CASSYSSGSVNEQYF
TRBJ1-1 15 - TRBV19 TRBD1 TGTGCCAGTAGTGGCCCCGGGACAGGGAAGGCTGAAGCTTTCTTT CASSGPGTGKAEAFF
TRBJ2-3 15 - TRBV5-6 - TGTGCCAGCAGCTTGAGGCAACCCGGGACAGATACGCAGTATTTT CASSLRQPGTDTQYF
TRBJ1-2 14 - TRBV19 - TGTGCCAGTAGTATCAGGACAGCCAGAGATGGCTACACCTTC CASSIRTARDGYTF
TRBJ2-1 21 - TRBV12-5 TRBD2 TGTGCTAGTGGTTTGGTAAGCGGCTTAACTAGCGGGAGGACTTCCTACAATGAGCAGTTCTTC CASGLVSGLTSGRTSYNEQFF
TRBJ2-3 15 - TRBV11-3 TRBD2 TGTGCCAGCAGCCAGGGACTAGCGGGAGTAGATACGCAGTATTTT CASSQGLAGVDTQYF
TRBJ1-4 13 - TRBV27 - TGTGCCAGCAGTTTAAACAGGGCTGAAAAACTGTTTTTT CASSLNRAEKLFF
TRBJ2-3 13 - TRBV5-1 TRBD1 TGCGCCAGCAGCTTGGCTCAAGGGGGCCTAACGTATTTT CASSLAQGGLTYF
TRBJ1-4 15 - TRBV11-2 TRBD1 TGTGCCAGCAGCCCAGGGGGGAGGCCTAATGAAAAACTGTTTTTT CASSPGGRPNEKLFF
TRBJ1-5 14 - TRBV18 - TGTGCCAGCTCACCAGACAACAGCAATCAGCCCCAGCATTTT CASSPDNSNQPQHF
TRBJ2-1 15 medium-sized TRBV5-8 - TGTGCCAGCAGCTTAGCGGCAAGCTCCTACAATGAGCAGTTCTTC CASSLAASSYNEQFF